Listed below are T cell receptor beta chains from one sample, sequenced in a study of cytomegalovirus exposure and HLA in healthy donors. Only in-frame clones appear in the TCRdb table, and some are missing; sequencing was by immunoSEQ multiplex PCR. The sample records about 120,000 clones, 88% being singletons. Source material: PBMCs. The source is a woman aged 25 to 39 in good health and CMV-seropositive. The CDR3 runs from the conserved cysteine through the conserved F or W. Fields, in order: J gene, V gene, clone size, D gene, CDR3 protein, CDR3 DNA. D genes are given only for firm matches. Part of the rows lack a size; the others show once, few, many or a class for expanded clones.

j_gene: TRBJ1-2; v_gene: TRBV18; abundance: -; d_gene: TRBD1; CDR3aa: CASSPLEGAVYGYTF; CDR3nt: TGTGCCAGCTCACCCCTGGAGGGGGCAGTTTATGGCTACACCTTC
j_gene: TRBJ1-2; v_gene: TRBV7-8; abundance: -; d_gene: -; CDR3aa: CASSLAGVKDGYTF; CDR3nt: TGTGCCAGCAGCTTAGCAGGGGTTAAAGATGGCTACACCTTC
j_gene: TRBJ2-7; v_gene: TRBV7-2; abundance: -; d_gene: TRBD1; CDR3aa: CASSVTGGTPPSYEQYF; CDR3nt: TGTGCCAGCAGCGTTACAGGGGGCACCCCACCCTCCTACGAGCAGTACTTC
j_gene: TRBJ2-7; v_gene: TRBV11-2; abundance: -; d_gene: -; CDR3aa: CASSDQRISSYEQYF; CDR3nt: TGTGCCAGCAGCGATCAGCGCATCTCCTCCTACGAGCAGTACTTC
j_gene: TRBJ2-1; v_gene: TRBV28; abundance: -; d_gene: TRBD2; CDR3aa: CASSSRLAGTYNEQFF; CDR3nt: TGTGCCAGCAGTTCAAGACTAGCGGGAACCTACAATGAGCAGTTCTTC
j_gene: TRBJ2-7; v_gene: TRBV6-6; abundance: -; d_gene: -; CDR3aa: CASRRNTGRAYEQYF; CDR3nt: TGTGCCAGCAGGCGCAACACAGGGAGAGCCTACGAGCAGTACTTC
j_gene: TRBJ1-1; v_gene: TRBV7-9; abundance: -; d_gene: -; CDR3aa: CASSPKGVLVKNTEAFF; CDR3nt: TGTGCCAGCAGCCCGAAGGGGGTATTGGTTAAGAACACTGAAGCTTTCTTT
j_gene: TRBJ2-3; v_gene: TRBV27; abundance: -; d_gene: TRBD2; CDR3aa: CASSLRLAVRDTQYF; CDR3nt: TGTGCCAGCAGTTTACGACTAGCGGTCAGGGATACGCAGTATTTT
j_gene: TRBJ2-7; v_gene: TRBV6-1; abundance: -; d_gene: -; CDR3aa: CASSREKGESYEQYF; CDR3nt: TGTGCCAGCAGTCGGGAGAAGGGAGAATCCTACGAGCAGTACTTC
j_gene: TRBJ2-7; v_gene: TRBV7-9; abundance: once; d_gene: TRBD1; CDR3aa: CASSLSRQGLEQYF; CDR3nt: TGTGCCAGCAGCCTGTCGAGACAGGGTTTAGAGCAGTACTTC
j_gene: TRBJ2-7; v_gene: TRBV7-3; abundance: -; d_gene: -; CDR3aa: CASSLYRDAPQYF; CDR3nt: TGTGCCAGCAGCTTATACAGGGATGCTCCGCAGTACTTC
j_gene: TRBJ2-5; v_gene: TRBV18; abundance: -; d_gene: TRBD1; CDR3aa: CASSPRTGGQETQYF; CDR3nt: TGTGCCAGCTCTCCAAGGACAGGGGGCCAGGAGACCCAGTACTTC
j_gene: TRBJ2-7; v_gene: TRBV6-1; abundance: -; d_gene: TRBD1; CDR3aa: CASSEGNRGSYEQYF; CDR3nt: TGTGCCAGCAGTGAAGGCAACAGGGGGTCCTACGAGCAGTACTTC
j_gene: TRBJ1-2; v_gene: TRBV6-5; abundance: -; d_gene: -; CDR3aa: CASSYGGSYGYTF; CDR3nt: TGTGCCAGCAGTTACGGCGGGTCCTATGGCTACACCTTC
j_gene: TRBJ1-1; v_gene: TRBV29-1; abundance: -; d_gene: -; CDR3aa: CSVAGKGVSAFF; CDR3nt: TGCAGCGTTGCCGGGAAGGGGGTTTCAGCTTTCTTT
j_gene: TRBJ2-1; v_gene: TRBV5-1; abundance: -; d_gene: TRBD2; CDR3aa: CASSLAGEHNEQFF; CDR3nt: TGCGCCAGCAGCTTAGCGGGGGAGCACAATGAGCAGTTCTTC
j_gene: TRBJ2-1; v_gene: TRBV6-8; abundance: once; d_gene: TRBD2; CDR3aa: CASSYWGTSGRPYNEQFF; CDR3nt: TGTGCCAGCAGTTACTGGGGGACTAGCGGGAGACCCTACAATGAGCAGTTCTTC
j_gene: TRBJ1-1; v_gene: TRBV7-6; abundance: -; d_gene: -; CDR3aa: CASSLASSMNTEAFF; CDR3nt: TGTGCCAGCAGCTTAGCGTCCTCTATGAACACTGAAGCTTTCTTT
j_gene: TRBJ1-2; v_gene: TRBV6-5; abundance: -; d_gene: -; CDR3aa: CASSFRGDNYGYTF; CDR3nt: TGTGCCAGCAGTTTCAGGGGCGATAACTATGGCTACACCTTC
j_gene: TRBJ1-1; v_gene: TRBV19; abundance: -; d_gene: TRBD1; CDR3aa: CASSGTGDTEAFF; CDR3nt: TGTGCCAGTAGTGGGACAGGGGATACTGAAGCTTTCTTT
j_gene: TRBJ2-2; v_gene: TRBV7-2; abundance: -; d_gene: -; CDR3aa: CASSPQGAHGELFF; CDR3nt: TGTGCCAGCAGCCCCCAAGGGGCCCACGGGGAGCTGTTTTTT
j_gene: TRBJ2-7; v_gene: TRBV6-1; abundance: -; d_gene: TRBD1; CDR3aa: CASSVVGQGAGGQYF; CDR3nt: TGTGCCAGCAGTGTAGTTGGACAGGGGGCGGGCGGGCAGTACTTC
j_gene: TRBJ2-3; v_gene: TRBV5-1; abundance: -; d_gene: -; CDR3aa: CASSYVEVTDTQYF; CDR3nt: TGCGCCAGCAGCTACGTCGAGGTGACAGATACGCAGTATTTT
j_gene: TRBJ2-2; v_gene: TRBV9; abundance: -; d_gene: -; CDR3aa: CASSPEGRPNTGELFF; CDR3nt: TGTGCCAGCAGCCCAGAAGGCAGGCCGAACACCGGGGAGCTGTTTTTT